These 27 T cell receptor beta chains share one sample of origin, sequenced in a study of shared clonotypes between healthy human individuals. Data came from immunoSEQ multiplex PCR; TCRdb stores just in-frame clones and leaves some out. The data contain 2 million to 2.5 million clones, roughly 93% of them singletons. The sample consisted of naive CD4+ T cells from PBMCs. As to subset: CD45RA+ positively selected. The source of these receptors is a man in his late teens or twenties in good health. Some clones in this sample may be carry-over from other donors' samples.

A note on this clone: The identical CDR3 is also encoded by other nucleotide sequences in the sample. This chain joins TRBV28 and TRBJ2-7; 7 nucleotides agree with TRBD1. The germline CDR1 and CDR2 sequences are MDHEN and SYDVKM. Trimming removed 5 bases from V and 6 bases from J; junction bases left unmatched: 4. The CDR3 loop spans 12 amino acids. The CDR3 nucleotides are TGTGCCAGCAGTCTGCGACAGGGCGAGCAGTACTTC. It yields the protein CASSLRQGEQYF.

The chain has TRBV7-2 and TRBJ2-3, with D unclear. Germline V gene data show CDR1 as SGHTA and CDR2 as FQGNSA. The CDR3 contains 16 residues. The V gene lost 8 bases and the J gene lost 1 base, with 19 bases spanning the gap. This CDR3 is CASAPARTWGTDTQYF. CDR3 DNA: TGTGCCAGCGCCCCTGCACGGACCTGGGGCACAGATACGCAGTATTTT.

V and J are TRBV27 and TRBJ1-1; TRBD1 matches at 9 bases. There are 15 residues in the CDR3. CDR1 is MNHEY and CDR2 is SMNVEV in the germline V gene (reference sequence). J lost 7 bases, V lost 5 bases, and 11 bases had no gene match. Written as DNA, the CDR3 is TGTGCCAGCAGTCAATTCCGGGACAGGGTGGATGAAGCTTTCTTT. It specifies CASSQFRDRVDEAFF.

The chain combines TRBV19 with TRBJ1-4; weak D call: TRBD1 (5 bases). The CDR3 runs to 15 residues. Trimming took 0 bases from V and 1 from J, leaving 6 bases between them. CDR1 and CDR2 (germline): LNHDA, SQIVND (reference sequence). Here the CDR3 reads CASSIEGETNEKLFF. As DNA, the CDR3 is TGTGCCAGTAGTATAGAGGGGGAAACTAATGAAAAACTGTTTTTT.

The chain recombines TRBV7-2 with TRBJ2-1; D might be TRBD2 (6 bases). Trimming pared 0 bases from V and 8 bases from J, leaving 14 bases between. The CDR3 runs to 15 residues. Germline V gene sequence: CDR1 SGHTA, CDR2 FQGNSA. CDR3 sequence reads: CASSLAVLWGDEQFF. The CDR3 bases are TGTGCCAGCAGCTTAGCGGTTTTATGGGGGGATGAGCAGTTCTTC.

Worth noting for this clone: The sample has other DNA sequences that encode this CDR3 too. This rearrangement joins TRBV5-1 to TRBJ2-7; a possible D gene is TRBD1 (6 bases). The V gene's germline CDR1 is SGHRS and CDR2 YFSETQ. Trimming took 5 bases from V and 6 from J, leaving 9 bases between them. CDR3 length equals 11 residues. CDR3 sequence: CASSSGVEQYF. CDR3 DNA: TGCGCCAGCAGTTCAGGGGTCGAGCAGTACTTC.

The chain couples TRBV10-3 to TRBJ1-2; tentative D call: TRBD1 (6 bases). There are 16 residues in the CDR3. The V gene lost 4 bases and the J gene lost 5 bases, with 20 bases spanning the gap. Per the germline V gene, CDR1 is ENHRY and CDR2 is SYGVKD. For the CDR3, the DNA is TGTGCCATCAGTGTACGACAGGTGACTCCCCTATATGGCTACACCTTC. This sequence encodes CAISVRQVTPLYGYTF.

CDR3: CASSVEGSGSHEQFF. CDR3 nucleotides: TGTGCCAGCAGCGTAGAAGGTAGCGGGAGTCATGAGCAGTTCTTC. The V gene is TRBV9, the J gene TRBJ2-1, with TRBD2 matching 9 bases. Germline loops: CDR1 SGDLS, CDR2 YYNGEE. This CDR3 has 15 residues. With V trimmed by 0 bases and J by 8 bases, 6 bases remained unmatched.

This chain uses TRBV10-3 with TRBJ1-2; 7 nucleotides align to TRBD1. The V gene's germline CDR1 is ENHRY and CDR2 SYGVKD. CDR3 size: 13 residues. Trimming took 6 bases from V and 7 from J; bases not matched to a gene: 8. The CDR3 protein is CAIRSTGSAGYTF. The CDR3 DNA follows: TGTGCCATCAGGTCGACAGGGTCTGCTGGCTACACCTTC.

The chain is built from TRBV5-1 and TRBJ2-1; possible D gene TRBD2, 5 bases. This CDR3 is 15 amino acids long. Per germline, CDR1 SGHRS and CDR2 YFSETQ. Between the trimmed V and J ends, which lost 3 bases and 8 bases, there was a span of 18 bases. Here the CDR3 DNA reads TGCGCCAGCAGCTGGGAATACAACCCGCGGGATGAGCAGTTCTTC. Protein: CASSWEYNPRDEQFF.

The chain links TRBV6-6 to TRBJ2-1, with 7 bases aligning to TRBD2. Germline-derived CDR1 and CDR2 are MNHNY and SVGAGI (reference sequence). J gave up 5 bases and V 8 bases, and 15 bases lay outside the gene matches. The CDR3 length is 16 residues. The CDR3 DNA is TGTGCCAGCTCGGGAGCGGGACGCACTACTCACAATGAGCAGTTCTTC. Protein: CASSGAGRTTHNEQFF.

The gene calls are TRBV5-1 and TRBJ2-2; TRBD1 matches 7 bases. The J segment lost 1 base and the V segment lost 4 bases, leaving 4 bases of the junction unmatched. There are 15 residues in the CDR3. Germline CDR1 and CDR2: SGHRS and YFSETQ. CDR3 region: CASSKRQGNTGELFF. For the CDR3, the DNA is TGCGCCAGCAGCAAAAGACAGGGGAACACCGGGGAGCTGTTTTTT.

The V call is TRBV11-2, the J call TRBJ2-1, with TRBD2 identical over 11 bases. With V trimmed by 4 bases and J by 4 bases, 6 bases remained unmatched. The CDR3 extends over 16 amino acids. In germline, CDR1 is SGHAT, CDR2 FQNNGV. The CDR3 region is CASSSRTSGWYNEQFF. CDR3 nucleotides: TGTGCCAGCAGCTCTCGGACTAGCGGGTGGTACAATGAGCAGTTCTTC. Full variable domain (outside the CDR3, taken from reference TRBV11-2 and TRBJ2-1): EAGVAQSPRYKIIEKRQSVAFWCNPISGHATLYWYQQILGQGPKLLIQFQNNGVVDDSQLPKDRFSAERLKGVDSTLKIQPAKLEDSAVYLCASSSRTSGWYNEQFFGPGTRLTVL.

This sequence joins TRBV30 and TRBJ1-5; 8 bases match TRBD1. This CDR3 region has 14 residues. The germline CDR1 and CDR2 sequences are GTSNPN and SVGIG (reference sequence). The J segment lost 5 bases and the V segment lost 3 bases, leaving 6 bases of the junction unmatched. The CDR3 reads CAWSEGQVHQPQHF. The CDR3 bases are TGTGCCTGGAGCGAGGGACAGGTGCATCAGCCCCAGCATTTT. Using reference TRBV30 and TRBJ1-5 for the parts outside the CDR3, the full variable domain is SQTIHQWPATLVQPVGSPLSLECTVEGTSNPNLYWYRQAAGRGLQLLFYSVGIGQISSEVPQNLSASRPQDRQFILSSKKLLLSDSGFYLCAWSEGQVHQPQHFGDGTRLSIL.

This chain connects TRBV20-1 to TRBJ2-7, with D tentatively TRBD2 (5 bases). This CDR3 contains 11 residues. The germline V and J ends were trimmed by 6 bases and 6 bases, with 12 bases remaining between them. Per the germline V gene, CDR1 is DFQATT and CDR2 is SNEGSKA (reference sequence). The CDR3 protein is CSALDSREQYF. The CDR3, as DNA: TGCAGTGCACTAGATTCCCGCGAGCAGTACTTC.

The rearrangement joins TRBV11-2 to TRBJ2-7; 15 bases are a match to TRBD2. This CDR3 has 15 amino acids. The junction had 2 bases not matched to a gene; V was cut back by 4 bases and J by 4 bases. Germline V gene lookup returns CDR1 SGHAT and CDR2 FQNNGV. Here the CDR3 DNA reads TGTGCCAGCAGCTCAGGACTAGCGGGAGGGTACGAGCAGTACTTC. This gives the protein CASSSGLAGGYEQYF.

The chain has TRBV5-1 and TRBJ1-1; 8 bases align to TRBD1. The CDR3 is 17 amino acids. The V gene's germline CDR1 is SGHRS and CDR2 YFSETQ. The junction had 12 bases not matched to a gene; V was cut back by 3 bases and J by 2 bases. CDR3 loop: CASSWTGQGEGNTEAFF. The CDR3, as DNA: TGCGCCAGCAGCTGGACCGGACAGGGTGAGGGCAACACTGAAGCTTTCTTT.

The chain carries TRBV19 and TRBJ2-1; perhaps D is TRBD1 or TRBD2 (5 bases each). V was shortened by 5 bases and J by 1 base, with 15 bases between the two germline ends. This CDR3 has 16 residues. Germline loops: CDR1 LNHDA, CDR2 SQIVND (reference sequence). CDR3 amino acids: CASSGFGGPSYNEQFF. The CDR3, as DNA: TGTGCCAGTAGTGGCTTTGGGGGACCATCCTACAATGAGCAGTTCTTC.

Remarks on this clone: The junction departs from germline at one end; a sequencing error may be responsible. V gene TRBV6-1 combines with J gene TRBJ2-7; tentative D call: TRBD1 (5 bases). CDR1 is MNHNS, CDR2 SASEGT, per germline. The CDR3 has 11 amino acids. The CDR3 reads CASSWGGAIRF. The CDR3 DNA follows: TGTGCCAGCAGCTGGGGTGGGGCGATTCGTTTC.

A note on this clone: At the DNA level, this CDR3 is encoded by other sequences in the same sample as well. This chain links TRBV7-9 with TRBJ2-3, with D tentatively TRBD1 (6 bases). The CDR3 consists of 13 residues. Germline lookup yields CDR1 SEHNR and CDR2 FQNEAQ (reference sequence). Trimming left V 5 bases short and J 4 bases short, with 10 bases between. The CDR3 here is CASSLGGADTQYF. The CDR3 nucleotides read TGTGCCAGCAGCCTAGGGGGAGCAGATACGCAGTATTTT.

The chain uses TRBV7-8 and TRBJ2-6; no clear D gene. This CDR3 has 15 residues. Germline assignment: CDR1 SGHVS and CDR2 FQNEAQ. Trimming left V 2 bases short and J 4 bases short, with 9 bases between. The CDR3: CASSLRVSGANVLTF. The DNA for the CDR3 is TGTGCCAGCAGCTTACGGGTGTCGGGGGCCAACGTCCTGACTTTC.

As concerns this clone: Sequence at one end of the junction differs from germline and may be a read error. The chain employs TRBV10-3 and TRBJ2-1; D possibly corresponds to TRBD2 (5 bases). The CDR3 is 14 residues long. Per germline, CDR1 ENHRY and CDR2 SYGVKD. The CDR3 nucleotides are TGTGCCAGCAGTCCACGGCGGGTGGGCAATGAGCAGTTCTTC. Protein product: CASSPRRVGNEQFF.

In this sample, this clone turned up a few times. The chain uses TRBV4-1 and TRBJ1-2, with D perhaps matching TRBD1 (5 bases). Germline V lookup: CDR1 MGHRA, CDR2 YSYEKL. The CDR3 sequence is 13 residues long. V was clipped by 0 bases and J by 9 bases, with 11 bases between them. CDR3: CASSQDSRGRYTF. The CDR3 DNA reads TGCGCCAGCAGCCAAGATAGTAGGGGACGCTACACCTTC.

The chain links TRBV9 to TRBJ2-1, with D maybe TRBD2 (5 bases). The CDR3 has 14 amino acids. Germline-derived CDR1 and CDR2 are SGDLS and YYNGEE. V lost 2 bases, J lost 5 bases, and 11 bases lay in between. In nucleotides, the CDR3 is TGTGCCAGCAGCGTCGGACTTTGGAACAATGAGCAGTTCTTC. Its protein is CASSVGLWNNEQFF.

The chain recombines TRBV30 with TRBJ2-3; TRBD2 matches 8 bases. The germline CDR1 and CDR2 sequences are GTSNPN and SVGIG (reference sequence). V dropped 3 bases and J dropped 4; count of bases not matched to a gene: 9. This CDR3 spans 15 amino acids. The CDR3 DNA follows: TGTGCCTGGAGCAGGACTAGCTTGTTTTCAGATACGCAGTATTTT. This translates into CAWSRTSLFSDTQYF.

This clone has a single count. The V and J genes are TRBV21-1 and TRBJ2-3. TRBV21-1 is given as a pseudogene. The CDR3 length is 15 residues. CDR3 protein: CASSQRHESTDTQYF. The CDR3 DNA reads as TGTGCCAGCAGCCAAAGGCATGAATCAACAGATACGCAGTATTTT.

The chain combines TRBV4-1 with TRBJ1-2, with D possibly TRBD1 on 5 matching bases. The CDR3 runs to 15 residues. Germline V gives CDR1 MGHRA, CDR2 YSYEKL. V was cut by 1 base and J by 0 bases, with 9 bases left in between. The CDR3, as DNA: TGCGCCAGCAGCCAAGTCGGCAGGGCTAACTATGGCTACACCTTC. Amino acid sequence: CASSQVGRANYGYTF.